The following is a TCR beta chain sequence with its context. Its antigen is undetermined. This sample is drawn from a study of shared clonotypes between healthy human individuals. Overall study findings and caveats: The small donor group covered limited genetic and exposure diversity. The study generally estimated greater richness for naive than memory subsets.

There were only Caucasian adults among the donors, and all lived in Nashville, Tennessee. Trimming pared 2 bases from V and 3 bases from J, leaving 16 bases between. Germline-derived CDR1 and CDR2 are MDHEN and SYDVKM. The length of the CDR3 is 16 residues. The sorted-subset replicate PCRs were given about 200 ng DNA, which is around 29,000 T cell genomes. Clones were sequenced by immunoSEQ multiplex PCR, and TCRdb holds only the in-frame ones, with some missing. The repertoire consists of more than 150,000 clones, with 65% to 70% occurring once and the leading ten covering over 9.5%. Sequenced material: memory CD4+ T cells sorted from blood. The subset was: CD45RA-negative fraction. The chain has TRBV28 and TRBJ2-5; perhaps TRBD1 as D (6 bases). The sequence was collected from a young man in good health. In DNA form, the CDR3 reads TGTGCCAGCAGTTTAATTTCCAGGACAGACAAAGAGACCCAGTACTTC. It codes for CASSLISRTDKETQYF.